This T cell receptor beta chain comes out of a study of T cells expressing NK-cell markers. Study at large: Underlying the TCR beta repertoires were sorted CD3+CD56+NKG2C+, CD3+CD56+NKG2C- and CD3+CD56-NKG2C+ T cells. Serological testing identified seven of the eight sequenced donors as HCMV-seropositive and one as seronegative. Overall study findings and caveats: In a group of about 6 donors, dominant NKG2C+ clonotypes represented about 1.0-7.5% of CD8+ T cells.

The CDR3 is made up of 12 amino acids. The germline gives CDR1 SNHLY, CDR2 FYNNEI. No DNA is given; TCRdb re-called the 5' RACE reads and lists each CDR3 protein once. In total, the table holds about 160,000 distinct CDR3 sequences. Worth noting for this clonotype: Its target is not known.

The receptor comes from a man aged 18-70 years in good health. Sequencing was performed on blood T cells: a sorted CD56 or NKG2C T cell subset, CD4+ or CD8+ T cells, or bulk PBMC T cells (not recorded which). This chain joins TRBV2 and TRBJ2-7; TCRdb reports TRBD1, a call that lacks DNA to check it against. The CDR3 loop is CAKQKTGNEQYF. Drawing the rest from reference TRBV2 and TRBJ2-7, the complete variable domain is EPEVTQTPSHQVTQMGQEVILRCVPISNHLYFYWYRQILGQKVEFLVSFYNNEISEKSEIFDDQFSVERPDGSNFTLKIRSTKLEDSAMYFCAKQKTGNEQYFGPGTRLTVT.